These 6 T cell receptor beta chains were all obtained from the same sample, sequenced in a study of cytomegalovirus exposure and HLA in healthy donors. This PCR relied on a set of 60 Vbeta primers and 13 Jbeta primers. The method was immunoSEQ multiplex PCR; TCRdb's version includes in-frame clones alone and lacks a portion of them. This table has around 88,000 clones, less than 80% appearing once. The specimen was PBMCs. These receptors originate from a woman aged 40-49 years in good health and CMV-seropositive.

The chain is built from TRBV28 and TRBJ2-5; D possibly corresponds to TRBD2 (6 bases). The CDR3 totals 17 residues. V dropped 6 bases and J dropped 1 base, with 21 bases sitting between them. The germline CDR1 and CDR2 sequences are MDHEN and SYDVKM. The CDR3 DNA follows: TGTGCCAGCAGGTCGAACAAGGGGCTAGCGATCCAAGAGACCCAGTACTTC. It yields the protein CASRSNKGLAIQETQYF.

V and J are TRBV5-1 and TRBJ1-5; D possibly corresponds to TRBD1 (5 bases). The CDR3 is made up of 15 amino acids. V lost 0 bases, J lost 6 bases, and 13 bases lay in between. Germline CDR1 SGHRS, CDR2 YFSETQ. CDR3 in DNA: TGCGCCAGCAGCTTGGAGGGCAGGGTAAGTCAGCCCCAGCATTTT. This gives the protein CASSLEGRVSQPQHF.

The rearrangement uses TRBV2 and TRBJ2-7, with D unclear. V was clipped by 8 bases and J by 0 bases, with 11 bases between them. This CDR3 spans 13 amino acids. The germline V gene encodes CDR1 SNHLY and CDR2 FYNNEI. The CDR3 protein is CASLTGTSYEQYF. The CDR3 nucleotides read TGTGCCAGCTTGACTGGCACCTCCTACGAGCAGTACTTC.

The J gene is TRBJ2-7, the V gene TRBV19; 9 bases agree with TRBD1. CDR3 size: 15 residues. Per the germline V gene, CDR1 is LNHDA and CDR2 is SQIVND (reference sequence). V was pared by 7 bases and J by 5 bases, with 12 bases of the junction left unmatched. The CDR3 reads CASTANTGGSDEQYF. CDR3 in DNA: TGTGCCAGTACCGCAAACACAGGGGGCTCGGACGAGCAGTACTTC.

This clone occurred once. The J gene is TRBJ1-2, the V gene TRBV9; 8 nucleotides align to TRBD1. In germline, CDR1 is SGDLS, CDR2 YYNGEE. After removal of 0 bases from V and 6 bases from J, the junction contained 4 bases not matched to a gene. The CDR3 is 14 residues long. CDR3 region: CASSVAPDRDGYTF. The CDR3 region has the DNA TGTGCCAGCAGCGTAGCTCCGGACAGGGATGGCTACACCTTC.

This clone turned up a few times. The rearrangement links TRBV10-3 to TRBJ2-5; 8 bases are a match to TRBD1. Per germline, CDR1 ENHRY and CDR2 SYGVKD. The CDR3 covers 15 residues. Losses at the gene ends were 3 bases for V and 3 bases for J; bases not matched to a gene: 6. CDR3 in DNA: TGTGCCATCAGTGACCAAAGACAGGGGAAAGAGACCCAGTACTTC. Its translation: CAISDQRQGKETQYF.